These 23 T cell receptor beta chains were all obtained from the same sample, sequenced in a study of shared clonotypes between healthy human individuals. Data came from immunoSEQ multiplex PCR; TCRdb stores just in-frame clones and leaves some out. The data show 1,400,000 or so clones, with about 98.5% seen just once and 0.36% held by the top ten. Source material: naive CD4+ T cells sorted from blood. Noted subset: CD45RA+ positively selected. Receptor source: a man aged 25-45 years in good health.

The chain couples TRBV15 to TRBJ1-1; D gene ambiguous. This CDR3 has 15 residues. V gave up 0 bases and J gave up 4 bases, with 12 bases separating them. Per the germline V gene, CDR1 is LNHNV and CDR2 is YYDKDF (reference sequence). The CDR3: CATSREEGWITEAFF. The CDR3 nucleotides are TGTGCCACCAGCAGAGAGGAGGGTTGGATCACTGAAGCTTTCTTT.

V and J are TRBV11-2 and TRBJ1-1; possibly TRBD1 for D (5 bases). Looked up from germline, CDR1 is SGHAT and CDR2 is FQNNGV. Trimming cost V 7 bases and J 4 bases, with 13 bases left between them. This CDR3 region has 13 residues. As DNA, the CDR3 is TGTGCCAGCATCCTTCCCCAGGGCACTGAAGCTTTCTTT. Residues: CASILPQGTEAFF.

This chain connects TRBV14 to TRBJ2-3; D tentatively reads TRBD1 or TRBD2 (6 bases each). The CDR3 covers 15 residues. V gave up 4 bases and J gave up 3 bases, with 14 bases separating them. Germline V gene lookup returns CDR1 SGHDN and CDR2 FVKESK. CDR3 region: CASSPQGRWTDTQYF. The CDR3 DNA sequence: TGTGCCAGCAGCCCCCAGGGGAGGTGGACAGATACGCAGTATTTT. Supplemented by reference TRBV14 and TRBJ2-3, the full variable domain reads EAGVTQFPSHSVIEKGQTVTLRCDPISGHDNLYWYRRVMGKEIKFLLHFVKESKQDESGMPNNRFLAERTGGTYSTLKVQPAELEDSGVYFCASSPQGRWTDTQYFGPGTRLTVL.

This clone was counted once. The J gene is TRBJ1-2, the V gene TRBV13, with 7 nucleotides matching TRBD1. This CDR3 comprises 13 residues. The germline V gene has CDR1 PRHDT and CDR2 FYEKMQ (reference sequence). V dropped 5 bases and J dropped 4; count of bases not matched to a gene: 4. In nucleotides, the CDR3 is TGTGCCAGCAGCCCGACAGGGATCTATGGCTACACCTTC. Protein product: CASSPTGIYGYTF.

The chain is built from TRBV7-6 and TRBJ2-1; D is unresolved. This CDR3 has 15 amino acids. From germline, CDR1 is SGHVS and CDR2 FNYEAQ. Trimming pared 1 base from V and 3 bases from J, leaving 10 bases between. CDR3 loop: CASSLEGTFYNEQFF. The CDR3 coding sequence is TGTGCCAGCAGCTTAGAGGGAACCTTCTACAATGAGCAGTTCTTC.

V is TRBV5-6 and J is TRBJ2-7; the match to TRBD1 covers 9 bases. The CDR3 runs 16 residues. Germline lookup yields CDR1 SGHDT and CDR2 YYEEEE. V lost 3 bases and J lost 4; bases outside the gene matches: 11. This chain's CDR3 is CASSYGAGTGSYEQYF. CDR3 sequence (DNA): TGTGCCAGCAGCTATGGCGCTGGGACAGGGTCGTACGAGCAGTACTTC.

This clone was found once. The V call is TRBV10-3, the J call TRBJ2-7; D gene unclear. The germline V gene encodes CDR1 ENHRY and CDR2 SYGVKD. The CDR3 totals 14 residues. V gave up 0 bases and J gave up 11 bases, with 17 bases separating them. The CDR3 DNA reads as TGTGCCATCAGTGAGTCAGGTGAAGCCCCTGGGGAGTACTTC. Its translation is CAISESGEAPGEYF.

The genes are TRBV6-8 and TRBJ2-2, with 14 bases aligning to TRBD2. CDR3 length equals 20 residues. Looked up from germline, CDR1 is MNHGY and CDR2 is SAAAGT. J was trimmed by 6 bases and V by 1 base; bases with no gene match: 13. CDR3 nucleotides: TGTGCCAGCAGTTACTTGCCAGGGAGACTAGCGGGAGGGAAAGCCGGGGAGCTGTTTTTT. Its translation is CASSYLPGRLAGGKAGELFF.

The rearrangement links TRBV18 to TRBJ2-1, with 11 bases identical to TRBD2. After removal of 4 bases from V and 6 bases from J, the junction contained 14 bases not matched to a gene. The CDR3 is 18 amino acids. From germline, CDR1 is KGHSH and CDR2 LQKENI. The CDR3: CASSLTIGTSGGRNEQFF. The CDR3 coding sequence is TGTGCCAGCTCACTCACTATCGGGACTAGCGGAGGTCGCAATGAGCAGTTCTTC.

This clone has just one count. The rearrangement joins TRBV5-4 to TRBJ2-7; tentative D call: TRBD2 (6 bases). Germline lookup yields CDR1 SGHNT and CDR2 YYREEE (reference sequence). The CDR3 runs to 16 residues. V was pared by 0 bases and J by 0 bases, with 13 bases between. The CDR3 bases are TGTGCCAGCAGCTTGGAGCCGGGGGAAAGCTCCTACGAGCAGTACTTC. Translation: CASSLEPGESSYEQYF.

The chain uses TRBV5-1 and TRBJ1-2, with no clear D. Germline CDR1 is SGHRS and CDR2 is YFSETQ. The V end was cut by 3 bases, the J end by 3 bases, with 21 bases between. The CDR3 spans 17 residues. In nucleotides, the CDR3 is TGCGCCAGCAGCTCGGGTACACTGGGTCTCCCGTACTATGGCTACACCTTC. It specifies CASSSGTLGLPYYGYTF.

Points on this clone: The same CDR3 arises from other DNA sequences in this sample as well. The chain joins TRBV18 to TRBJ2-7; D not resolved. The CDR3 contains 13 residues. V lost 3 bases to trimming and J lost 2 bases, with 8 bases between them. The germline CDR1 and CDR2 sequences are KGHSH and LQKENI. The CDR3, as DNA: TGTGCCAGCTCACCGGGTAGGACCTACGAGCAGTACTTC. It is translated as CASSPGRTYEQYF.

For this clone: The same CDR3 is also encoded by other DNA sequences in this sample. The chain has TRBV9 and TRBJ1-1; D unresolved. CDR3 length equals 13 residues. V shed 0 bases and J shed 5 bases, with 8 bases lying between them. Per the germline V gene, CDR1 is SGDLS and CDR2 is YYNGEE. The CDR3 DNA sequence: TGTGCCAGCAGCGTAGCTACCGGAACTGAAGCTTTCTTT. Residues: CASSVATGTEAFF.

In this sample, this clone turned up once. The chain has TRBV5-1 and TRBJ2-3; no clear D gene. Germline V gives CDR1 SGHRS, CDR2 YFSETQ. The CDR3 runs 14 residues. The V gene lost 4 bases and the J gene lost 6 bases, with 15 bases spanning the gap. This CDR3 is CASSLPGAQDTQYF. Here the CDR3 DNA reads TGCGCCAGCAGCCTACCGGGCGCCCAGGATACGCAGTATTTT.

The chain employs TRBV4-2 and TRBJ2-5, with D perhaps TRBD1 or TRBD2 (5 bases each). V was trimmed by 5 bases and J by 5 bases, leaving 15 bases between them. CDR3 length equals 14 residues. In germline, CDR1 is LGHNA, CDR2 YNFKEQ. This chain's CDR3 is CASSSRGELETQYF. In nucleotides, the CDR3 is TGTGCCAGCAGCTCTAGAGGGGAATTGGAGACCCAGTACTTC.

The chain couples TRBV5-5 to TRBJ2-1; D may be TRBD2 (5 bases). CDR1 and CDR2 from the germline V gene are SGHKS and YYEKEE (reference sequence). V gave up 0 bases and J gave up 8 bases, with 15 bases separating them. There are 15 residues in the CDR3. In DNA, the CDR3 is TGTGCCAGCAGCTTGGCCTGGCGGGCTAGACATGAGCAGTTCTTC. Amino acids: CASSLAWRARHEQFF.

The J gene is TRBJ2-2, the V gene TRBV2, with D tentatively TRBD1 (7 bases). Germline V gene data show CDR1 as SNHLY and CDR2 as FYNNEI. This CDR3 has 17 residues. The ends were cut back, 6 bases at V and 5 bases at J, with 22 bases in the middle. The CDR3 bases are TGTGCCAGCAGCCCCGACAAAAATCCAGGGGGGACCGGGGAGCTGTTTTTT. Residues: CASSPDKNPGGTGELFF.

About this clone itself: At the DNA level, this CDR3 is encoded by other sequences in the same sample as well. The chain recombines TRBV5-1 with TRBJ1-1; D is unresolved. Trimming removed 0 bases at V and 4 bases at J, with 10 bases between. The CDR3 is 14 amino acids. Looked up from germline, CDR1 is SGHRS and CDR2 is YFSETQ. DNA of the CDR3: TGCGCCAGCAGCTTGGGAGCACCGGGCACTGAAGCTTTCTTT. Protein: CASSLGAPGTEAFF.

This clone came up once. The rearrangement uses TRBV14 and TRBJ1-1; D gene unclear. This CDR3 is 12 amino acids long. V was cut by 1 base and J by 14 bases, with 14 bases left in between. Germline V gene sequence: CDR1 SGHDN, CDR2 FVKESK. CDR3 nucleotides: TGTGCCAGCAGCCAAGGGAATCTTGTCCGCTTCTTT. It specifies CASSQGNLVRFF.

The chain carries TRBV15 and TRBJ2-3; D is unresolved. The CDR3 sequence is 13 residues long. The ends were cut back, 1 base at V and 5 bases at J, with 7 bases in the middle. Germline-derived CDR1 and CDR2 are LNHNV and YYDKDF (reference sequence). The CDR3 DNA reads as TGTGCCACCAGCAGAGGGGGTGGAGATACGCAGTATTTT. It specifies CATSRGGGDTQYF.

J is TRBJ2-2 and V is TRBV27; the D gene is possibly TRBD1 (5 bases). Germline lookup yields CDR1 MNHEY and CDR2 SMNVEV (reference sequence). CDR3 size: 16 residues. V gave up 5 bases and J gave up 0 bases, with 13 bases separating them. The CDR3 coding sequence is TGTGCCAGCAGTCCCTTGGGGCACGCGAACACCGGGGAGCTGTTTTTT. Translation gives CASSPLGHANTGELFF.

The chain uses TRBV30 and TRBJ2-7, with D possibly TRBD1 on 5 matching bases. V was trimmed by 8 bases and J by 2 bases, leaving 13 bases between them. Germline V gene data show CDR1 as GTSNPN and CDR2 as SVGIG (reference sequence). The CDR3 loop spans 12 amino acids. CDR3 protein: CATLTDTYEQYF. The CDR3 DNA is TGTGCCACCCTGACAGATACCTACGAGCAGTACTTC.

The chain uses TRBV10-2 and TRBJ2-7; possibly TRBD1 or TRBD2 for D (5 bases each). The V gene's germline CDR1 is WSHSY and CDR2 SAAADI. This CDR3 is 10 amino acids long. V dropped 7 bases and J dropped 7 bases, with 8 bases sitting between them. In DNA, the CDR3 is TGCGCCAGCAAGGGACGGGAGCAGTACTTC. Residues: CASKGREQYF.